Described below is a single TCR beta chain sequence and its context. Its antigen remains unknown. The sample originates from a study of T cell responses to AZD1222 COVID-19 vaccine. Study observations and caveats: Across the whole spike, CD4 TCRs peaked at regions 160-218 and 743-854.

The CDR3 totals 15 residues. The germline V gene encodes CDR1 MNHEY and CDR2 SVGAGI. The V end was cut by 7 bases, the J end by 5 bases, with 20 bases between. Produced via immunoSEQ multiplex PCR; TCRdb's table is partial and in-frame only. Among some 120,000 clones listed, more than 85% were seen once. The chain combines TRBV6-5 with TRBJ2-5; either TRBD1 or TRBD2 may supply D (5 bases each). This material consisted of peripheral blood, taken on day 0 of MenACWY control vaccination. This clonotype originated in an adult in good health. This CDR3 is CASMRDPRHGETQYF. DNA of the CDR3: TGTGCCAGCATGAGGGACCCACGACATGGGGAGACCCAGTACTTC.